The source of this T cell receptor (beta chain) is a study of blood T cell repertoires in COVID-19. Sequencing was performed with immunoSEQ multiplex PCR; in TCRdb, only in-frame clones are kept and a portion is missing. In the table there are roughly 140,000 clones, around 91% of which are singletons. CDR3 size: 16 residues. CDR1 and CDR2 from the germline V gene are SGHRS and YFSETQ. V shed 3 bases, J shed 3 bases, and the junction held 9 bases outside the gene matches. This receptor was taken from a woman aged 40 to 55 with acute or convalescent COVID-19. Sequencing was done on a sample of peripheral blood. The gene calls are TRBV5-1 and TRBJ2-4; 7 bases are shared with TRBD2. The CDR3 loop reads CASSSHGGSVKNIQYF. DNA of the CDR3: TGCGCCAGCAGCTCCCATGGCGGGAGTGTCAAAAACATTCAGTACTTC. The entire variable domain, with the rest obtained from reference TRBV5-1 and TRBJ2-4, is as follows: KAGVTQTPRYLIKTRGQQVTLSCSPISGHRSVSWYQQTPGQGLQFLFEYFSETQRNKGNFPGRFSGRQFSNSRSEMNVSTLELGDSALYLCASSSHGGSVKNIQYFGAGTRLSVL.